One sample yielded the 24 T cell receptor beta chains listed below, sequenced in a study of post-analysis software for immune sequencing data. Researchers reported that TCR beta cDNA libraries carried unique molecular identifiers. TCRdb analysed the PCR reads with MiXCR anew, one entry per CDR3 protein. The top ten clones hold 6% to 9% of a sample with more than 350,000 distinct CDR3 sequences, approximately 42% of them seen once. Study-wide points: Higher frequency in patients than in controls was seen for roughly 5 TRBV segments, with TRBV5-6, TRBV5-1 and TRBV20-1 among them.

Antigen specificity for these receptors is unknown. Sequencing input: blood. Receptors were obtained from a girl under 10 years old with multiple sclerosis.

The chain uses TRBV20-1 and TRBJ1-1; 9 nucleotides agree with TRBD1. This CDR3 spans 15 amino acids. V was pared by 0 bases and J by 4 bases, with 6 bases of the junction left unmatched. Per the germline V gene, CDR1 is DFQATT and CDR2 is SNEGSKA (reference sequence). In DNA form, the CDR3 reads TGCAGTGCTAGAGATCCTTTGACAGGGGGCACTGAAGCTTTCTTT. This codes for CSARDPLTGGTEAFF.

This chain links TRBV5-1 with TRBJ2-5; D may be TRBD1 (6 bases). Trimming took 0 bases from V and 4 from J, leaving 13 bases between them. The CDR3 spans 15 residues. Germline V gives CDR1 SGHRS, CDR2 YFSETQ. The CDR3 coding sequence is TGCGCCAGCAGCTTGGCACAGGGAGTTGGAGAGACCCAGTACTTC. It is translated as CASSLAQGVGETQYF.

The chain is built from TRBV7-3 and TRBJ1-1; D may be TRBD1 (5 bases). Germline lookup yields CDR1 SGHTA and CDR2 FQGTGA. V dropped 5 bases and J dropped 6 bases, with 19 bases sitting between them. This CDR3 is 15 amino acids long. DNA for the CDR3: TGTGCCAGCAGCCCGACCGGGGGATTGCGGCCTGAAGCTTTCTTT. It encodes CASSPTGGLRPEAFF.

This clonotype has a handful of counts. The rearrangement links TRBV4-2 to TRBJ1-2; D is unclear. Germline CDR1 reads LGHNA; CDR2 reads YNFKEQ. V gave up 3 bases and J gave up 4 bases, with 15 bases separating them. The CDR3 totals 15 residues. The CDR3 DNA reads as TGTGCCAGCAGCCAGCCAGGACGGGAAACCTATGGCTACACCTTC. It codes for CASSQPGRETYGYTF.

The gene calls are TRBV3-1 and TRBJ1-1; TRBD1 is a possible D gene (6 bases). Germline V gene sequence: CDR1 LGHDT, CDR2 YNNKEL (reference sequence). The CDR3 extends over 16 amino acids. V gave up 3 bases and J gave up 3 bases, with 17 bases separating them. CDR3 coding DNA: TGTGCCAGCAGCCACGGGGGGGCAATTTTGCACACTGAAGCTTTCTTT. Protein: CASSHGGAILHTEAFF. The full variable domain, in which reference TRBV3-1 and TRBJ1-1 provide the parts outside the CDR3, is DTAVSQTPKYLVTQMGNDKSIKCEQNLGHDTMYWYKQDSKKFLKIMFSYNNKELIINETVPNRFSPKSPDKAHLNLHINSLELGDSAVYFCASSHGGAILHTEAFFGQGTRLTVV.

Remarks on this clonotype: At one of its ends the junction is not consistent with the germline gene, which may arise from a read error. This chain uses TRBV5-5 with TRBJ2-3, with 7 bases lining up with TRBD1. Germline values: CDR1 SGHKS, CDR2 YYEKEE (reference sequence). The CDR3 totals 16 residues. The CDR3 loop is CASSLHGTVSTDTRYF. The CDR3, as DNA: TGTGCCAGCAGCCTTCATGGGACAGTTAGCACAGATACGCGGTATTTT.

V and J are TRBV5-1 and TRBJ2-2, with 8 bases matching TRBD1. With 3 bases clipped from V and 3 bases from J, the junction kept 4 bases outside the gene matches. The germline V gene has CDR1 SGHRS and CDR2 YFSETQ. This CDR3 contains 15 residues. CDR3 region: CASSSRTGHTGELFF. The CDR3 nucleotides are TGCGCCAGCAGCTCCCGGACAGGGCACACCGGGGAGCTGTTTTTT.

This clonotype was picked up a small number of times. The chain joins TRBV4-3 to TRBJ2-1; 11 bases agree with TRBD2. With 1 base clipped from V and 8 bases from J, the junction kept 10 bases outside the gene matches. CDR3 length equals 17 residues. The germline V gene encodes CDR1 LGHNA and CDR2 YSLEER. DNA for the CDR3: TGCGCCAGCAGCCAAGGGAACAGACTAGCGGGAATCTATGAGCAGTTCTTC. Translation gives CASSQGNRLAGIYEQFF.

The chain employs TRBV9 and TRBJ1-2; 7 positions agree with TRBD1. Germline V lookup: CDR1 SGDLS, CDR2 YYNGEE. V trimming: 0 bases; J trimming: 8 bases; junction bases outside the gene matches: 7. The CDR3 totals 14 residues. The CDR3 bases are TGTGCCAGCAGCGTAGGAGACAGGGCTCGGGGCTACACCTTC. It codes for CASSVGDRARGYTF.

V is TRBV6-2 or TRBV6-3 and J is TRBJ2-4; 10 positions match TRBD1. The J call may not be correct, given that the DNA end is closer to TRBJ2-7. CDR1 MNHEY and CDR2 SVGEGT come from the germline V gene. This CDR3 contains 16 residues. The CDR3 loop reads CASSYGDRGTVYEQYF. CDR3 nucleotides: TGTGCCAGCAGTTACGGGGACAGGGGAACCGTCTACGAGCAGTACTTC.

J is TRBJ1-2 and V is TRBV14; D remains unclear. The V end was cut by 4 bases, the J end by 8 bases, with 20 bases between. CDR3 length: 15 amino acids. The germline gives CDR1 SGHDN, CDR2 FVKESK. The CDR3 nucleotides are TGTGCCAGCAGCCCCGATTGGGGATCCCGTTACGGCTACACCTTC. Its protein product is CASSPDWGSRYGYTF.

A few counts support this clonotype. This chain links TRBV6-5 with TRBJ1-2; the match to TRBD1 covers 7 bases. Germline V gives CDR1 MNHEY, CDR2 SVGAGI. The CDR3 contains 13 residues. V gave up 4 bases and J gave up 7 bases; unmatched junction bases: 6. The CDR3 here is CASSSTGEGGYTF. The CDR3 DNA sequence: TGTGCCAGCAGTTCAACAGGGGAAGGTGGCTACACCTTC.

This clonotype has a handful of counts. The chain recombines TRBV20-1 with TRBJ2-7; the D is unclear. The CDR3 runs to 13 residues. Trimming pared 3 bases from V and 1 base from J, leaving 10 bases between. Germline-derived CDR1 and CDR2 are DFQATT and SNEGSKA (reference sequence). CDR3 region: CSASDPESYEQYF. The DNA of the CDR3 is TGCAGTGCTAGTGACCCGGAATCCTACGAGCAGTACTTC.

This clonotype has a handful of counts. The chain couples TRBV20-1 to TRBJ1-5; 7 positions match TRBD1. The CDR3 has 14 amino acids. With 2 bases clipped from V and 0 bases from J, the junction kept 1 base outside the gene matches. The germline CDR1 and CDR2 sequences are DFQATT and SNEGSKA (reference sequence). The CDR3 reads CSARTGASNQPQHF. The DNA of the CDR3 is TGCAGTGCTAGAACAGGGGCTAGCAATCAGCCCCAGCATTTT.

This clonotype was seen more than once but under ten times. The chain recombines TRBV20-1 with TRBJ2-3, with a tentative D call TRBD1 (5 bases). V lost 1 base and J lost 0, with 11 bases in between. This CDR3 comprises 15 residues. Germline CDR1 and CDR2: DFQATT and SNEGSKA (reference sequence). The CDR3 nucleotides read TGCAGTGCTAGAGGGGGCGGTCTCAGCACAGATACGCAGTATTTT. Translated, it gives CSARGGGLSTDTQYF.

The chain employs TRBV12-3 or TRBV12-4 and TRBJ1-2; 9 bases agree with TRBD1. J lost 8 bases, V lost 4 bases, and 11 bases had no gene match. This CDR3 region has 15 residues. The CDR3 DNA is TGTGCCAGCAGTTGGTGGGACAGGGTTAAGGGGGGCTACACCTTC. Protein sequence: CASSWWDRVKGGYTF.

In this sample, this clonotype turned up a few times. The V and J genes are TRBV11-2 and TRBJ1-1; possible D gene TRBD1, 6 bases. The length of the CDR3 is 14 residues. Per germline, CDR1 SGHAT and CDR2 FQNNGV. V dropped 5 bases and J dropped 0 bases, with 10 bases sitting between them. The CDR3 sequence: CASSPTGMNTEAFF. The CDR3 DNA reads as TGTGCCAGCAGCCCGACAGGCATGAACACTGAAGCTTTCTTT.

The chain joins TRBV7-3 to TRBJ1-1; D may be TRBD1 (5 bases). Trimming removed 7 bases from V and 3 bases from J, with 15 bases in between. This CDR3 has 14 amino acids. The V gene's germline CDR1 is SGHTA and CDR2 FQGTGA. As DNA, the CDR3 is TGTGCCAGCAAGCGAAGCCAAGGGGACACTGAAGCTTTCTTT. Its translation is CASKRSQGDTEAFF.

This sequence joins TRBV9 and TRBJ2-1; 8 nucleotides line up with TRBD2. The V gene's germline CDR1 is SGDLS and CDR2 YYNGEE. The CDR3 is 15 amino acids. The ends lost 4 bases at V and 7 bases at J; junction bases unmatched: 10. DNA for the CDR3: TGTGCCAGCAGCCCCAACGGACTAGCAAGGAATGAGCAGTTCTTC. It translates to CASSPNGLARNEQFF.

This chain joins TRBV28 and TRBJ2-3; no clear D gene. V lost 6 bases and J lost 2, with 15 bases in between. CDR1 and CDR2 from the germline V gene are MDHEN and SYDVKM. This CDR3 has 15 amino acids. Written as DNA, the CDR3 is TGTGCCAGCAGACCATCCGGGTTGGACACAGATACGCAGTATTTT. It is translated as CASRPSGLDTDTQYF.

The rearrangement links TRBV5-1 to TRBJ2-5, with 8 bases lining up with TRBD1. Judging by the DNA end, TRBJ2-7 fits better; the J call may be wrong. The CDR3 has 15 residues. Germline V gene lookup returns CDR1 SGHRS and CDR2 YFSETQ. The CDR3 is CASSLRQGNIYEQYF. CDR3 DNA: TGCGCCAGCAGCTTAAGACAGGGGAACATCTACGAGCAGTACTTC.

The chain has TRBV12-3 or TRBV12-4 and TRBJ1-2, with a weak D call TRBD1 (6 bases). CDR3 length: 13 residues. Deletions cut 6 bases from V and 3 bases from J, with 11 bases between. The CDR3 nucleotides read TGTGCCAGCAGAATACAGGGAGACTATGGCTACACCTTC. Translating gives CASRIQGDYGYTF.

A few counts support this clonotype. The genes are TRBV5-1 and TRBJ2-6, with a weak D call TRBD2 (6 bases). This CDR3 has 17 amino acids. Trimming left V 2 bases short and J 0 bases short, with 12 bases between. From germline, CDR1 is SGHRS and CDR2 YFSETQ. CDR3 DNA: TGCGCCAGCAGCTTACGGGGGATTAGCTCTGGGGCCAACGTCCTGACTTTC. Amino acids: CASSLRGISSGANVLTF.

The rearrangement links TRBV28 to TRBJ1-1, with a tentative D call TRBD1 (6 bases). Looked up from germline, CDR1 is MDHEN and CDR2 is SYDVKM. The length of the CDR3 is 15 residues. V lost 5 bases and J 4 bases, leaving 17 bases between the germline ends. The CDR3 loop reads CASSTGYRGLTEAFF. The CDR3 DNA is TGTGCCAGCAGTACTGGATATCGGGGGCTCACTGAAGCTTTCTTT.